This record covers a single T cell receptor beta chain. Its target is not known. Germline is not matched at one junction end, which may reflect a read error. The germline gives CDR1 SGHVS, CDR2 FQNEAQ. The CDR3 spans 14 residues. Naive CD4+ T cells were purified with Tregs depleted by CD25. Via MiXCR, TCRdb re-called the 5' RACE reads, giving one row per CDR3 protein. Of about 46,000 distinct CDR3 sequences detected, more than 25% appear once; the ten largest clones hold 2.1%. Study results and limitations: Tumor Treg TCRs overlapped most with tumor naive CD4+ cells.

What was sequenced was naive CD4+ T cells sorted from blood. Subset meaning: naive CD4+ T cells, CD4+CD45RA+CD25-. The sequence was obtained from a female donor with breast cancer. The chain joins TRBV7-8 to TRBJ2-7, with 7 bases that match TRBD1. The CDR3 nucleotides read TGTACCAGCAGCTTACGGGACAGAACGGGCGAGCAGTACTTC. It specifies CTSSLRDRTGEQYF.